These 4 T cell receptor beta chains share one sample of origin, sequenced in a study of cytomegalovirus exposure and HLA in healthy donors. Primers included in the PCR were 60 Vbeta and 13 Jbeta primers. Clones were read by immunoSEQ multiplex PCR, and TCRdb kept only the in-frame ones, dropping some. The table lists about 110,000 clones, around 80% of them singletons. Material for sequencing was PBMCs. Every receptor here comes from a woman between 18 and 30 years old in good health and CMV-seropositive.

The chain is built from TRBV2 and TRBJ1-5; 9 positions agree with TRBD1. Germline V gene lookup returns CDR1 SNHLY and CDR2 FYNNEI. This CDR3 has 15 residues. Trimming at V came to 6 bases and at J to 9 bases, leaving 12 bases not matched to a gene. CDR3 region: CASRKDRGSGWPQHF. DNA for the CDR3: TGTGCCAGCAGAAAGGACAGGGGCTCCGGATGGCCCCAGCATTTT.

The chain employs TRBV6-5 and TRBJ2-2; 9 bases map to TRBD2. The CDR3 is 16 amino acids. J lost 7 bases, V lost 3 bases, and 9 bases had no gene match. In germline, CDR1 is MNHEY, CDR2 SVGAGI. Here the CDR3 DNA reads TGTGCCAGCAGTTATGGGCCGCGGGAGGGTGTCGGGGAGCTGTTTTTT. This translates into CASSYGPREGVGELFF.

On this clone itself: At one of its ends the junction is not consistent with the germline gene, which may arise from a read error. The chain joins TRBV5-6 to TRBJ2-7; D is ambiguous. Germline V gives CDR1 SGHDT, CDR2 YYEEEE. The CDR3 is made up of 14 amino acids. The CDR3 coding sequence is TGTGCCGGCAGCTTGGTCCGCGTCTCCTACGAGCAGTACTTC. Amino acids: CAGSLVRVSYEQYF. The full variable domain, with the rest looked up from reference TRBV5-6 and TRBJ2-7, is DAGVTQSPTHLIKTRGQQVTLRCSPKSGHDTVSWYQQALGQGPQFIFQYYEEEERQRGNFPDRFSGHQFPNYSSELNVNALLLGDSALYLCAGSLVRVSYEQYFGPGTRLTVT.

The chain carries TRBV7-9 and TRBJ2-7; D possibly corresponds to TRBD1 (6 bases). Germline V gene lookup returns CDR1 SEHNR and CDR2 FQNEAQ (reference sequence). Trimming took off 4 bases at V and 5 bases at J, with 9 bases between the two ends. This CDR3 is 12 amino acids long. The CDR3 loop is CASSYYRDEQYF. CDR3 nucleotides: TGTGCCAGCAGCTACTACAGGGACGAGCAGTACTTC.